This T cell receptor (beta chain) originates from a study of shared clonotypes between healthy human individuals. Produced via immunoSEQ multiplex PCR; TCRdb's table is partial and in-frame only. The sample carries more than 550,000 clones, approximately 72% recorded once. Study findings and constraints: Sampling used blood alone; tissue repertoires probably differ.

With respect to this clone: The antigen remains unidentified.

CDR3 length: 17 residues. V lost 1 base and J lost 2, with 18 bases in between. Germline loops: CDR1 SGHVS, CDR2 FNYEAQ. This chain connects TRBV7-6 to TRBJ2-7; D might be TRBD2 (6 bases). The TCR was taken from a woman in her 30s in good health. Sequencing used memory CD4+ T cells sorted from blood. The subset: CD45RA-negative fraction. The CDR3 protein is CASSLVPPTGVTYEQYF. The CDR3 bases are TGTGCCAGCAGCTTAGTACCCCCGACGGGAGTTACCTACGAGCAGTACTTC.